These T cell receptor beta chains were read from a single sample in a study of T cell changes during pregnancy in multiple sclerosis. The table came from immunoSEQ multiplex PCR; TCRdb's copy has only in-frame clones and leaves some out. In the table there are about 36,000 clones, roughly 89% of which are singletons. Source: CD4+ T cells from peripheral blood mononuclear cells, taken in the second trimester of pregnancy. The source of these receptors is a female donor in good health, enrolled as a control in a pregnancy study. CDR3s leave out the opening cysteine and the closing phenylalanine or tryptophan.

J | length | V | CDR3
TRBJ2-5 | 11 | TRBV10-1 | ASARGLGETQY
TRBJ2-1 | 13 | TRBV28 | ASKMGQGASGEQF
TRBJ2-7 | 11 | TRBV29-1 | SVGSGTAYEQY
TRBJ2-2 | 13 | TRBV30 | AWSLGQGWVGELF
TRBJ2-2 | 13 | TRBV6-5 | ASSYSRTRSGELF
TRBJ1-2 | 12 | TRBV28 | ASSFGVTNYGYT
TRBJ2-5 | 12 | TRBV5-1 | ASSEPGGGETQY
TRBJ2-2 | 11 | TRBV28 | ASSLSGRGELF
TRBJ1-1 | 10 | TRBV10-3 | AISDTTGEAF
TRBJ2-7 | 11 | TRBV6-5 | ASRTGAVYEQY
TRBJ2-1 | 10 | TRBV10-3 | AISEGRGEQF
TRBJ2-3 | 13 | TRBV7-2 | ASSRTSGVRDTQY
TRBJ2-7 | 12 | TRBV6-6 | ASIRDGNYYEQY
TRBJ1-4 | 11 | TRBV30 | AWRQATNEKLF
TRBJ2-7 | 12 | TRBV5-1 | ASSRDWPWDEQY
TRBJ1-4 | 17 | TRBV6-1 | ASSEKRQGARERPEKLF
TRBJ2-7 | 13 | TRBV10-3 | AISAWYRGFGEQY
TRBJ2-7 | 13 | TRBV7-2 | ASSLETSGSSVQY
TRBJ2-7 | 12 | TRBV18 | ASSPLQGAEEQY
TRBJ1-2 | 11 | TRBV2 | ASSLSPIYGYT
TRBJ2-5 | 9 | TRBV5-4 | ASSLQETQY